This TCR beta chain was identified in a study of cytomegalovirus exposure and HLA in healthy donors. Study-level results: The study reported that TCR beta sequences accurately predicted HLA-A and HLA-B alleles in most subjects. Later analysis demonstrated an association between a missense DCLRE1C variant and TCR beta V- and J-gene trimming. Specific recognition of CMV antigens was confirmed in vitro for three chains (all CMV-associated).

V gave up 4 bases and J gave up 0 bases; unmatched junction bases: 9. The CDR3 consists of 17 residues. The V gene's germline CDR1 is KGHSH and CDR2 LQKENI. Nominally healthy donors provided the samples, though records likely missed some immune exposures. The PCR employed 60 Vbeta primers together with 13 Jbeta primers. Using immunoSEQ multiplex PCR, the repertoire was profiled, and TCRdb retains in-frame clones only, with some absent. The sample lists over 95,000 clones, 65% to 80% occurring once. Worth noting for this clone: Its antigen is currently unknown.

Sequencing input: PBMCs. The chain combines TRBV18 with TRBJ1-5; 7 nucleotides align to TRBD1. The source is a man aged 40-49 years in good health and CMV-seropositive. CDR3: CASSQTGRQDSNQPQHF. CDR3 DNA: TGTGCCAGCTCACAGACAGGGCGCCAAGATAGCAATCAGCCCCAGCATTTT.